The 7 T cell receptor beta chains listed next were all sequenced from one sample in a study of cytomegalovirus exposure and HLA in healthy donors. The PCR made use of 60 Vbeta and 13 Jbeta primers. Sequenced by immunoSEQ multiplex PCR; TCRdb stores in-frame clones only, minus some. The data hold 90,000 to 120,000 clones, with more than 70% observed a single time. The sequenced sample consisted of PBMCs. The origin of the receptors is a man aged 18 to 30 in good health and CMV-seronegative.

A word on this clone: The junction does not match germline at one end; this may be a read error. The chain couples TRBV19 to TRBJ1-2, with unresolved D. Germline CDR1 LNHDA, CDR2 SQIVND (reference sequence). The CDR3 runs 12 residues. CDR3 in DNA: TGTGCCAGTAGTATTACGACGGGTGGCTACCCCTTC. The encoded protein is CASSITTGGYPF.

V gene TRBV28 combines with J gene TRBJ1-2; no clear D gene. Trimming took 2 bases from V and 2 from J, leaving 9 bases between them. The CDR3 length is 14 residues. CDR1 is MDHEN and CDR2 is SYDVKM in the germline V gene. The CDR3 nucleotides read TGTGCCAGCAGTTTAAGCGGTTCCAACTATGGCTACACCTTC. Translated: CASSLSGSNYGYTF.

The chain is built from TRBV7-2 and TRBJ2-3, with D maybe TRBD2 (6 bases). CDR1 SGHTA and CDR2 FQGNSA come from the germline V gene. This CDR3 has 14 residues. The V end lost 0 bases, the J end lost 5 bases, and 9 bases lay between the germline ends. The CDR3 protein is CASSLAGRLDTQYF. CDR3 sequence (DNA): TGTGCCAGCAGCTTAGCGGGGAGGTTAGATACGCAGTATTTT. The entire variable domain, with the rest obtained from reference TRBV7-2 and TRBJ2-3, is as follows: GAGVSQSPSNKVTEKGKDVELRCDPISGHTALYWYRQSLGQGLEFLIYFQGNSAPDKSGLPSDRFSAERTGGSVSTLTIQRTQQEDSAVYLCASSLAGRLDTQYFGPGTRLTVL.

The gene calls are TRBV28 and TRBJ2-7; 9 bases align to TRBD1. The CDR3 runs to 16 residues. With 6 bases clipped from V and 4 bases from J, the junction kept 13 bases outside the gene matches. CDR1 and CDR2 (germline): MDHEN, SYDVKM. The CDR3 is CASSLISGQGKYEQYF. The DNA of the CDR3 is TGTGCCAGCAGCCTTATTTCCGGACAGGGGAAGTACGAGCAGTACTTC.

The V and J genes are TRBV4-2 and TRBJ2-2; a possible D gene is TRBD2 (5 bases). CDR3 length: 17 residues. CDR1 is LGHNA and CDR2 is YNFKEQ in the germline V gene. V shed 4 bases and J shed 3 bases, with 18 bases lying between them. As DNA, the CDR3 is TGTGCCAGCAGCCCCTCCAGCGGCCGAAGGGACACCGGGGAGCTGTTTTTT. This translates into CASSPSSGRRDTGELFF.

This chain links TRBV5-4 with TRBJ2-2; 12 nucleotides match TRBD1. Germline-derived CDR1 and CDR2 are SGHNT and YYREEE (reference sequence). The CDR3 consists of 16 residues. V lost 3 bases to trimming and J lost 5 bases; unmatched junction nucleotides: 5. CDR3 amino acids: CASSSGQGAVTGELFF. The CDR3 DNA reads TGTGCCAGCAGCTCGGGACAGGGGGCCGTAACCGGGGAGCTGTTTTTT. The full variable domain, completed using reference TRBV5-4 and TRBJ2-2, is ETGVTQSPTHLIKTRGQQVTLRCSSQSGHNTVSWYQQALGQGPQFIFQYYREEENGRGNFPPRFSGLQFPNYSSELNVNALELDDSALYLCASSSGQGAVTGELFFGEGSRLTVL.

The CDR3: CATSRDQGRGTEAFF. The CDR3 region has the DNA TGTGCCACCAGCAGAGATCAAGGCAGGGGAACTGAAGCTTTCTTT. V usage is TRBV15 and J usage is TRBJ1-1, with a tentative D call TRBD1 (6 bases). V was trimmed by 0 bases and J by 5 bases, leaving 13 bases between them. The V gene's germline CDR1 is LNHNV and CDR2 YYDKDF (reference sequence). The CDR3 runs 15 residues.